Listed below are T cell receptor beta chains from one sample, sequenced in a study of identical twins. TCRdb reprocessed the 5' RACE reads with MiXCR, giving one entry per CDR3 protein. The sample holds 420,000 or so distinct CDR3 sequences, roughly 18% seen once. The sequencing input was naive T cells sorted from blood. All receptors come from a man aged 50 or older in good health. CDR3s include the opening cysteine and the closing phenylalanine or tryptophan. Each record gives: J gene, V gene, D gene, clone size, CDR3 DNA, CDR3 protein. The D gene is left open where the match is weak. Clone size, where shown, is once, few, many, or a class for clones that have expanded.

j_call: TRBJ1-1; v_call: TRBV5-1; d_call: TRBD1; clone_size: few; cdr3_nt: TGCGCCAGCAGCGACAGGGGGAACACTGAAGCTTTCTTT; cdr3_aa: CASSDRGNTEAFF
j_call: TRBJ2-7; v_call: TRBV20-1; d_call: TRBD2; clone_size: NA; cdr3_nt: TGCAGTGCTAGAGTTTTAGCGGGGCAAACCTACGAGCAGTACTTC; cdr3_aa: CSARVLAGQTYEQYF
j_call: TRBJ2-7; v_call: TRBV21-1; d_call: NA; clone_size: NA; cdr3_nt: TGTGCCAGCAGCGTAGGACCCGAGGGACAGACCAGGAGACCCCATTACGAGCAGTACTTC; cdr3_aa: CASSVGPEGQTRRPHYEQYF
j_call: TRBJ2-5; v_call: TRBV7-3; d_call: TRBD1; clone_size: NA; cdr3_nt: TGTGCCAGCAGCCCGACCCCGGACAGGGGATCCGGGACCCAGTACTTC; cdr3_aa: CASSPTPDRGSGTQYF
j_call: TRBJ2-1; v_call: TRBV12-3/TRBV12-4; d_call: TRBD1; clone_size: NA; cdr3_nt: TGTGCCAGCAGCGGACAGGGGAGCCCCAATGAGCAGTTCTTC; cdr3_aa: CASSGQGSPNEQFF
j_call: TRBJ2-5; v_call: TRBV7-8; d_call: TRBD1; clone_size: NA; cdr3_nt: TGTGCCAGCAGCCCGGACAGGGTCCCCCAAGAGACCCAGTACTTC; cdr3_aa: CASSPDRVPQETQYF
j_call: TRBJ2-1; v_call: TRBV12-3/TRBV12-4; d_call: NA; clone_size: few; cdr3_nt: TGTGCCAGCAGTCCGACCCCGACGGCAAACAATGAGCAGTTCTTC; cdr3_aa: CASSPTPTANNEQFF
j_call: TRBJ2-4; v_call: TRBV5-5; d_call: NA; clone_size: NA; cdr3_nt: TGTGCCAGCAGGCGAGACTCAGGGATTTTATTGGATTTGTACTTC; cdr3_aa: CASRRDSGILLDLYF
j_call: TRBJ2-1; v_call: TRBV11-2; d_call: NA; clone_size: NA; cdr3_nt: TGTGCCAGCAGCTTAGGGCCAACGAAGACCTACAATGAGCAGTTCTTC; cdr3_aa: CASSLGPTKTYNEQFF
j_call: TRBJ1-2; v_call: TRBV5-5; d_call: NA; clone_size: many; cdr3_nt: TGTGCCAGCAGCTTGTGGGGTCGAGGGAGTCTTAACTATGGCTACACCTTC; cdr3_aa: CASSLWGRGSLNYGYTF
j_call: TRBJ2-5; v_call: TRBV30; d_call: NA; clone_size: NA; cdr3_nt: TGTGCCTGCCTTGAGTCGTCCAATTCAGAGACCCAGTACTTC; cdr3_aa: CACLESSNSETQYF
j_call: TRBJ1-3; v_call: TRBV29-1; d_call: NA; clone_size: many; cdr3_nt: TGCAGCGTTGCGCCAGCAAACTCTGGAAACACCATATATTTT; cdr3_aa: CSVAPANSGNTIYF
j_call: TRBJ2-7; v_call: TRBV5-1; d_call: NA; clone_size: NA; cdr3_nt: TGCGCCAGCAGCTTGGAGTCCGGACGGTACGAGCAGTACTTC; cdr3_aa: CASSLESGRYEQYF
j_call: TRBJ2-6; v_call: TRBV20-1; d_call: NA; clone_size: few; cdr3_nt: TGCAGTGCTAGAGAACTCCAGGGTGGATCCTCTGGGGCCAACGTCCTGACTTTC; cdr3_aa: CSARELQGGSSGANVLTF
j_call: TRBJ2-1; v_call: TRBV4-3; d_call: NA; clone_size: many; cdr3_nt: TGCGCCAGCAGCCAAGAAGCATCAGACAATGAGCAGTTCTTC; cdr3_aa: CASSQEASDNEQFF
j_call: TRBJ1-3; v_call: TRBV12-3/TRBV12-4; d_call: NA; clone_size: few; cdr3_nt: TGTGCCAGCAGTTTAGTCCCAGGGGTTGGAAACACCATATATTTT; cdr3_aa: CASSLVPGVGNTIYF
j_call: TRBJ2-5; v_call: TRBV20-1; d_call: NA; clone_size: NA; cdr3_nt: TGCAGTGCTAGAGAAACAGGGTTGACCCAGTACTTC; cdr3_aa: CSARETGLTQYF
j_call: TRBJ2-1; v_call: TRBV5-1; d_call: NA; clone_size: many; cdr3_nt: TGCGCCAGCAGCTTTAGTTTCGGGAGCTCCTACAATGAGCAGTTCTTC; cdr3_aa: CASSFSFGSSYNEQFF
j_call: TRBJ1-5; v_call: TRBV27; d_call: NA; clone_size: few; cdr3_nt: TGTGCCAGCAGTCGCCTCTGGGGGGAAGGCAATCAGCCCCAGCATTTT; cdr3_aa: CASSRLWGEGNQPQHF
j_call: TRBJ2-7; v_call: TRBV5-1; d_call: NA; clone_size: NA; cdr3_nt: TGCGCCAGCAGCTTGGCCGTGGGTCCCTACGAGCAGTACTTC; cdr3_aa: CASSLAVGPYEQYF
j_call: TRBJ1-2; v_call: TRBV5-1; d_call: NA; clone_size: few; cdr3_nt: TGCGCCAGCAGCTTGACTTCCGATCCCAACCCCTATGGCTACACCTTC; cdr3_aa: CASSLTSDPNPYGYTF
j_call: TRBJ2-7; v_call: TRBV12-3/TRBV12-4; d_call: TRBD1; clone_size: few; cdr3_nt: TGTGCCAGCAGTAGAGGGACAGGAAGGGTCTACGAGCAGTACTTC; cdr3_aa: CASSRGTGRVYEQYF
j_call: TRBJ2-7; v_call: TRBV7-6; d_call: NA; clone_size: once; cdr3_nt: TGTGCCAGCAGCTTAGTGACAGTCGGCGAGCAGTACTTC; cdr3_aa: CASSLVTVGEQYF
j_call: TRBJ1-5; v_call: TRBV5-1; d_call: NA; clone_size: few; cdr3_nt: TGCGCCAGCAGCTTTGGCAGCGGAGGCAATCAGCCCCAGCATTTT; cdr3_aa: CASSFGSGGNQPQHF
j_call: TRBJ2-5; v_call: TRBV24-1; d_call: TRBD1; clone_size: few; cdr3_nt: TGTGCCACCAGTGAAACGGGACAGGGGTCAAGGGAGACCCAGTACTTC; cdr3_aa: CATSETGQGSRETQYF